This paragraph reports one T cell receptor beta chain. Original methodology: How many nucleated cells were present was estimated from reference gene primer amplification. The protocol was immunoSEQ multiplex PCR, while the TCRdb copy is restricted to in-frame clones and leaves out a portion. Clone size and the V and J calls come from that table; the DNA yielded D and trimming. The sample holds 200,000 to 300,000 clones, over 75% seen once. This specimen comes from a study of blood T cell repertoires in COVID-19. As for the study in general: Sites in the United States, Italy and Spain provided acute and convalescent COVID-19 samples.

This CDR3 is built from 13 residues. V was shortened by 0 bases and J by 8 bases, with 9 bases between the two germline ends. CDR1 is SGHNT and CDR2 is YYREEE in the germline V gene (reference sequence). The chain uses TRBV5-4 and TRBJ2-1; D not certain. Sequences were obtained from peripheral blood. The TCR comes from a human donor in a cohort sampled during active COVID-19. The CDR3 loop is CASSLDGGDEQFF. The CDR3 DNA is TGTGCCAGCAGCTTGGATGGCGGCGATGAGCAGTTCTTC.